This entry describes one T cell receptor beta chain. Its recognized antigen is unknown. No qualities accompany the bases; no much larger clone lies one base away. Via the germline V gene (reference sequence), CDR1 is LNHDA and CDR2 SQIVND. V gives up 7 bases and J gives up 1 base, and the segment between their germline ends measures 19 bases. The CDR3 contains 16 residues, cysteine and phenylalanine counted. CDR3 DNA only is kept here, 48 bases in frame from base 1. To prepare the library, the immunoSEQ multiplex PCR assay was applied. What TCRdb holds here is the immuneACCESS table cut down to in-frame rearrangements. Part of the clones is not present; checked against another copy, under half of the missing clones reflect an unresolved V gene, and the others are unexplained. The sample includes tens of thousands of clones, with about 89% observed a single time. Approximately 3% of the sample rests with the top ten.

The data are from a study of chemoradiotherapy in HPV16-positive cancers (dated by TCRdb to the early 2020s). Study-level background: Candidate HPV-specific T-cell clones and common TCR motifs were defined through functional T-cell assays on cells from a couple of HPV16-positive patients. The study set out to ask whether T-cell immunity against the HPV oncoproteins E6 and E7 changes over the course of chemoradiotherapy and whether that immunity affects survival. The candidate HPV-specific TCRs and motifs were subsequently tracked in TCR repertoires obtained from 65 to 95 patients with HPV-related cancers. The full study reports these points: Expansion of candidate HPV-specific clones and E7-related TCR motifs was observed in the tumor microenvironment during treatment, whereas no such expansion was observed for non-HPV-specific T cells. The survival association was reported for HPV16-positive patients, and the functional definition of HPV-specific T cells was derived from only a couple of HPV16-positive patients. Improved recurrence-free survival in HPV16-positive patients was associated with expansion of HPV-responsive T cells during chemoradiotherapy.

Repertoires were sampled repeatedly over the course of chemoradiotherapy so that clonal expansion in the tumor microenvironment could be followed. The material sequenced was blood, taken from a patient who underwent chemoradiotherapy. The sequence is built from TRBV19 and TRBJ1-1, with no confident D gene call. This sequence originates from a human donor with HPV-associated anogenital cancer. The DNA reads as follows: TGTGCCAGTATCCCCCTTAACCGAGGCGAGAACACTGAAGCTTTCTTT. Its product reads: CASIPLNRGENTEAFF.